The clone carrying this TCR beta chain was observed once. Generated by immunoSEQ multiplex PCR, the TCRdb table keeps only in-frame clones and is missing some. The repertoire holds about 120,000 clones, around 89% seen once, with roughly 3.2% in the top ten. This sample was included in a study of control samples from healthy donors and cancer patients. This CDR3 is built from 16 residues. Germline assignment: CDR1 MGHDK and CDR2 SYGVNS. The V segment lost 3 bases and the J segment 6 bases; nucleotides outside the gene matches: 10. The source of this sequence is a middle-aged man in good health. The sequenced sample consisted of blood. The V call is TRBV25-1, the J call TRBJ2-1; 8 nucleotides align to TRBD2. The CDR3 DNA is TGTGCCAGCAGTGACCCGGGACTAGGGTTCGGCAATGAGCAGTTCTTC. It encodes CASSDPGLGFGNEQFF.